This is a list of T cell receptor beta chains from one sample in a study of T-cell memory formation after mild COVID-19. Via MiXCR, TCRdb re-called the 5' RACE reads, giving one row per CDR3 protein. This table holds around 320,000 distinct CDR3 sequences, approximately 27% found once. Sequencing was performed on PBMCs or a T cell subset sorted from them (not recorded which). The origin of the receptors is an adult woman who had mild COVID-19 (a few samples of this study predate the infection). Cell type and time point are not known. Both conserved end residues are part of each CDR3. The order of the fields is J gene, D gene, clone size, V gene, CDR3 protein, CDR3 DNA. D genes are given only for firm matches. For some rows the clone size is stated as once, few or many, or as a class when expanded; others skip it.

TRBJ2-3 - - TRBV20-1 CSAREATRGTDTQYF TGCAGTGCTAGGGAGGCTACAAGGGGCACAGATACGCAGTATTTT
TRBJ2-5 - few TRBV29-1 CSVGEGDRQTQYF TGCAGCGTTGGGGAGGGGGATAGGCAGACCCAGTACTTC
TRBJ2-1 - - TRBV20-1 CSARELGDNEQFF TGCAGTGCTAGAGAATTAGGGGACAATGAGCAGTTCTTC
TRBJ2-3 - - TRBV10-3 CAISSAFGTDTQYF TGTGCCATCAGCTCAGCGTTTGGCACAGATACGCAGTATTTT
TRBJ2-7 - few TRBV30 CAWSARRGSEQYF TGTGCCTGGAGTGCCCGCCGAGGTAGCGAGCAGTACTTC
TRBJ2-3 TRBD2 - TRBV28 CASSSAGGYADTQYF TGTGCCAGCAGTTCAGCGGGAGGGTACGCAGATACGCAGTATTTT
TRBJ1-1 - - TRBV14 CASSLLGVMNTEAFF TGTGCCAGCAGCCTCTTAGGGGTTATGAACACTGAAGCTTTCTTT
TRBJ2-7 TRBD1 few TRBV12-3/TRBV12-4 CASSDPGTGFYEQYF TGTGCCAGCAGTGACCCCGGGACAGGGTTCTACGAGCAGTACTTC
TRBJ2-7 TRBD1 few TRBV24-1 CATSGTVYEQYF TGTGCCACCAGCGGGACAGTCTACGAGCAGTACTTC
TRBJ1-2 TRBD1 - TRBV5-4 CASSLAFVDRAYGYTF TGTGCCAGCAGCTTGGCCTTTGTTGACAGGGCCTATGGCTACACCTTC
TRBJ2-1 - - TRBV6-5 CASRLLSSSYNEQFF TGTGCCAGCCGTCTTTTGTCGAGCTCCTACAATGAGCAGTTCTTC
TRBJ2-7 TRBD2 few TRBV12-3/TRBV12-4 CASTPGLAVSYEQYF TGTGCCAGCACCCCAGGGCTAGCGGTCTCCTACGAGCAGTACTTC
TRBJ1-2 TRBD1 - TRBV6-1 CASMGQGVDYGYTF TGTGCCAGCATGGGACAGGGTGTTGACTATGGCTACACCTTC
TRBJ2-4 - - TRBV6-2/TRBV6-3 CASGNTGIQYF TGTGCCAGCGGCAACACAGGGATTCAGTACTTC
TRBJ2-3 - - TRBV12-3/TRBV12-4 CASSLNLPTDTQYF TGTGCCAGCAGTTTGAACTTACCGACGGATACGCAGTATTTT
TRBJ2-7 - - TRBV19 CASSVSSSYEQYF TGTGCCAGTAGCGTTTCGAGCTCCTACGAGCAGTACTTC
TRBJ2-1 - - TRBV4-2 CASSQGGGAGSYNEQFF TGTGCCAGCAGCCAAGGGGGTGGAGCGGGCTCCTACAATGAGCAGTTCTTC
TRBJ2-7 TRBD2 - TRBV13 CASSSSGRATYEQYF TGTGCCAGCAGCTCGAGCGGGAGGGCTACCTACGAGCAGTACTTC
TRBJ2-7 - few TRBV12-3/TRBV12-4 CASVPGVGSEQYF TGTGCCAGCGTCCCAGGCGTGGGGAGCGAGCAGTACTTC
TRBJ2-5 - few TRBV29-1 CSVTGWQETQYF TGCAGCGTCACAGGGTGGCAAGAGACCCAGTACTTC
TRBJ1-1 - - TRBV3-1 CASRQGIPGTEAFF TGTGCCAGCAGGCAGGGGATACCGGGGACTGAAGCTTTCTTT
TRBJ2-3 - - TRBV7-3 CASSPGRGQGADTQYF TGTGCCAGCAGCCCTGGACGGGGGCAGGGTGCAGATACGCAGTATTTT
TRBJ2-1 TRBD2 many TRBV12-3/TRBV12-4 CASSLRGGYNEQFF TGTGCCAGCAGTCTACGGGGGGGGTACAATGAGCAGTTCTTC
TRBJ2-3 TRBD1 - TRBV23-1 CASSPRTGISTDTQYF TGCGCCAGCAGCCCGAGGACAGGGATTAGCACAGATACGCAGTATTTT
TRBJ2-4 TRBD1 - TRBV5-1 CASSPNYEQGTKNIQYF TGCGCCAGCAGCCCAAACTACGAACAGGGGACCAAAAACATTCAGTACTTC
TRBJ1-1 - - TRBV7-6 CASRQGLGTEAFF TGTGCCAGCAGACAGGGTCTGGGCACTGAAGCTTTCTTT
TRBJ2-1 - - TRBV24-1 CATSDPRDGQFF TGTGCCACCAGTGATCCCCGGGACGGGCAGTTCTTC
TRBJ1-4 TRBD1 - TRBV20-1 CSARSRGKKLFF TGCAGTGCGCGGAGCAGGGGGAAAAAACTGTTTTTT
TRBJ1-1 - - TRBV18 CASSPTPGDTEAFF TGTGCCAGCTCACCGACCCCGGGGGACACTGAAGCTTTCTTT
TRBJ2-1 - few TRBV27 CASSFLDSFNEQFF TGTGCCAGCAGTTTCTTAGACAGCTTCAATGAGCAGTTCTTC
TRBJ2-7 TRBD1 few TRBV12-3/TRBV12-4 CASSLPGQGYHEQYF TGTGCCAGCAGTTTGCCGGGACAGGGGTACCACGAGCAGTACTTC
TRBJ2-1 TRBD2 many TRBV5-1 CASSPGLAGYNEQFF TGTGCCAGCAGCCCCGGACTAGCGGGGTACAATGAGCAGTTCTTC
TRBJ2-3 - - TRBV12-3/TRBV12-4 CASTSSGRTDTQYF TGTGCCAGCACCTCTTCGGGACGCACAGATACGCAGTATTTT
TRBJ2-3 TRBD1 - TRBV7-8 CASSQHPDRGSITDTQYF TGTGCCAGCAGCCAACACCCTGACAGGGGATCCATCACAGATACGCAGTATTTT
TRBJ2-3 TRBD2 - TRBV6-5 CASRSSGRGGDTQYF TGTGCCAGCAGGTCAAGCGGGAGGGGGGGAGATACGCAGTATTTT
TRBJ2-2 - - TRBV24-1 CATSDTNTGELFF TGTGCCACCAGTGACACTAACACCGGGGAGCTGTTTTTT
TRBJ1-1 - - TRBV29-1 CSVARGLTEAFF TGCAGCGTTGCGCGTGGCCTCACTGAAGCTTTCTTT
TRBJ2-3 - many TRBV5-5 CASTAGQRTDTQYF TGTGCCAGCACTGCGGGACAGCGGACAGATACGCAGTATTTT
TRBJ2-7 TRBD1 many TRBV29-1 CSSQGGQGPYEQYF TGCAGCTCACAAGGGGGACAGGGACCCTACGAGCAGTACTTC
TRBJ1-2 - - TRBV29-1 CSVQGGPPNYGYTF TGCAGCGTTCAAGGGGGTCCTCCTAACTATGGCTACACCTTC
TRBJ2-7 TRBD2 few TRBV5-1 CASSFTTGGVGEQYF TGCGCCAGCAGCTTTACGACCGGGGGGGTCGGCGAGCAGTACTTC
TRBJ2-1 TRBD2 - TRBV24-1 CATSEPWTSGSNEQFF TGTGCCACCAGTGAACCATGGACTAGCGGGAGCAATGAGCAGTTCTTC
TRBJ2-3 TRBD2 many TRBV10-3 CAISEPRGGPLDTQYF TGTGCCATCAGTGAGCCTCGCGGGGGGCCCTTAGATACGCAGTATTTT
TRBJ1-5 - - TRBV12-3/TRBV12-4 CASSFSGLQPQHF TGTGCCAGCAGTTTTAGTGGCTTACAGCCCCAGCATTTT
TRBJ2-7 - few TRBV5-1 CASSYRDQSSYEQYF TGCGCCAGCAGCTACCGGGACCAGAGCTCCTACGAGCAGTACTTC
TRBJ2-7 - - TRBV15 CATSPTRLDEQYF TGTGCCACCAGCCCCACGCGATTGGACGAGCAGTACTTC
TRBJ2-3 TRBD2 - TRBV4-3 CASSQRAGDDTQYF TGCGCCAGCAGCCAGAGAGCGGGAGACGATACGCAGTATTTT
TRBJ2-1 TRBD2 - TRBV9 CASSDGGGSYNEQFF TGTGCCAGCAGCGACGGCGGGGGGTCCTACAATGAGCAGTTCTTC
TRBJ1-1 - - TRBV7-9 CASSPVNTEAFF TGTGCCAGCAGCCCGGTGAACACTGAAGCTTTCTTT
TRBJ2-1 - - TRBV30 CAWGLPPGGKTYNEQFF TGTGCCTGGGGACTCCCCCCGGGCGGGAAGACCTACAATGAGCAGTTCTTC
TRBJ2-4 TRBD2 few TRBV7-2 CASSFPGLHHQYF TGTGCCAGCAGCTTCCCGGGACTACATCACCAGTACTTC
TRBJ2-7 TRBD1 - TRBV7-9 CASSFWDRNYEQYF TGTGCCAGCAGCTTTTGGGACAGGAACTACGAGCAGTACTTC
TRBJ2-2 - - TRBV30 CAWTNTGELFF TGTGCCTGGACGAACACCGGGGAGCTGTTTTTT
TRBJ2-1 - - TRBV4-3 CASSQLDTAVGSKQFF TGCGCCAGCAGCCAATTGGACACCGCCGTAGGAAGTAAGCAGTTCTTC
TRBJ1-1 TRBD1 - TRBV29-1 CSVRGMGFTTEAFF TGCAGCGTCAGGGGGATGGGATTCACCACTGAAGCTTTCTTT
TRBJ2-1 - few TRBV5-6 CASSFFGGRKVNEQFF TGTGCCAGCAGCTTTTTCGGGGGGCGCAAGGTCAATGAGCAGTTCTTC
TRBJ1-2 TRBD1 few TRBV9 CASSGGTGGAYGYTF TGTGCCAGCAGCGGAGGGACAGGGGGCGCTTATGGCTACACCTTC
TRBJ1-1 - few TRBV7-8 CASSLETEPMGMAFF TGTGCCAGCAGCTTGGAGACAGAACCTATGGGAATGGCTTTCTTT
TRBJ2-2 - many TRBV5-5 CASSLGGSVTGELFF TGTGCCAGCAGCTTGGGAGGGTCGGTCACCGGGGAGCTGTTTTTT